This T cell receptor (beta chain) was observed in a study of blood T cells in healthy people across ages. Study-level results: A strong correlation between TCR beta diversity and naive T cell percentage was seen. More naive CD4+ cells and higher diversity were found in long-lived than in aged donors.

The CDR3 length is 13 residues. CDR1 is SGHRS, CDR2 YFSETQ, per germline. V dropped 4 bases and J dropped 5 bases, with 12 bases sitting between them. For the second PCR, which ran for roughly 7 to 11 cycles, a sample-barcoded 5' primer and a J-beta primer mix were used. Tags on each cDNA molecule came from a template-switch adaptor with 12 random nucleotides. TCRdb analysed the 5' RACE reads with MiXCR anew, one entry per CDR3 protein. The table has just over 1 million distinct CDR3 sequences, less than 50% seen once. Of note for this clonotype: Its target is unknown.

The receptor's source is a woman aged 55-70 years in good health. Material for sequencing was blood. The chain has TRBV5-1 and TRBJ1-1; weak D call: TRBD1 (5 bases). CDR3 amino acids: CASSRDGGTEAFF. The CDR3 nucleotides are TGCGCCAGCAGCCGCGACGGGGGAACTGAAGCTTTCTTT.